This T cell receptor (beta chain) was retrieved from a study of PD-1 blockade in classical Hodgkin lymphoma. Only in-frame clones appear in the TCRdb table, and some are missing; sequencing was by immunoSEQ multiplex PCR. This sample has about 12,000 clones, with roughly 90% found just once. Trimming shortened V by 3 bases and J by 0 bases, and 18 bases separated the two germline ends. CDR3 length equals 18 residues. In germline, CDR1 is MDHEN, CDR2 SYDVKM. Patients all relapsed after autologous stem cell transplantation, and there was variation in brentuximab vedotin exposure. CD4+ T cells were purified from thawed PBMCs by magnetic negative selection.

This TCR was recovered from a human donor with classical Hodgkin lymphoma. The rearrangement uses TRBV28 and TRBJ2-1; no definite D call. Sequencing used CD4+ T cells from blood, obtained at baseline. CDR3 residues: CASSLYGVAPNSYNEQFF. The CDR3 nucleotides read TGTGCCAGCAGTTTGTATGGAGTTGCCCCCAACTCCTACAATGAGCAGTTCTTC.